This T cell receptor beta chain was recorded in a study of T cell repertoires in cytomegalovirus infection. Across the whole study: From public TCR beta signatures came an indication of both CMV infection and matching HLA type. Study-level findings and limits: Adding up the frequency of public TCR beta families identified people who carried CMV plus the relevant HLA.

A word on this clonotype: Its antigen is not known.

Germline CDR1 and CDR2: SGHTA and FQGNSA. The CDR3 runs to 16 residues. V was pared by 2 bases and J by 0 bases, with 13 bases between. TCRdb independently ran MiXCR on the reads; one entry per CDR3 protein. The sample shows about 180,000 distinct CDR3 sequences, roughly a sixth of them seen only once. V and J are TRBV7-2 and TRBJ1-1; no clear D. Source material: CD8+ T cells from PBMCs. The clonotype comes from a human donor in good health (CMV status not recorded). Some clones in this sample may be carry-over from other donors' samples. DNA for the CDR3: TGTGCCAGCAGCTTACAACGACTACCGGTGAACACTGAAGCTTTCTTT. Its protein is CASSLQRLPVNTEAFF.